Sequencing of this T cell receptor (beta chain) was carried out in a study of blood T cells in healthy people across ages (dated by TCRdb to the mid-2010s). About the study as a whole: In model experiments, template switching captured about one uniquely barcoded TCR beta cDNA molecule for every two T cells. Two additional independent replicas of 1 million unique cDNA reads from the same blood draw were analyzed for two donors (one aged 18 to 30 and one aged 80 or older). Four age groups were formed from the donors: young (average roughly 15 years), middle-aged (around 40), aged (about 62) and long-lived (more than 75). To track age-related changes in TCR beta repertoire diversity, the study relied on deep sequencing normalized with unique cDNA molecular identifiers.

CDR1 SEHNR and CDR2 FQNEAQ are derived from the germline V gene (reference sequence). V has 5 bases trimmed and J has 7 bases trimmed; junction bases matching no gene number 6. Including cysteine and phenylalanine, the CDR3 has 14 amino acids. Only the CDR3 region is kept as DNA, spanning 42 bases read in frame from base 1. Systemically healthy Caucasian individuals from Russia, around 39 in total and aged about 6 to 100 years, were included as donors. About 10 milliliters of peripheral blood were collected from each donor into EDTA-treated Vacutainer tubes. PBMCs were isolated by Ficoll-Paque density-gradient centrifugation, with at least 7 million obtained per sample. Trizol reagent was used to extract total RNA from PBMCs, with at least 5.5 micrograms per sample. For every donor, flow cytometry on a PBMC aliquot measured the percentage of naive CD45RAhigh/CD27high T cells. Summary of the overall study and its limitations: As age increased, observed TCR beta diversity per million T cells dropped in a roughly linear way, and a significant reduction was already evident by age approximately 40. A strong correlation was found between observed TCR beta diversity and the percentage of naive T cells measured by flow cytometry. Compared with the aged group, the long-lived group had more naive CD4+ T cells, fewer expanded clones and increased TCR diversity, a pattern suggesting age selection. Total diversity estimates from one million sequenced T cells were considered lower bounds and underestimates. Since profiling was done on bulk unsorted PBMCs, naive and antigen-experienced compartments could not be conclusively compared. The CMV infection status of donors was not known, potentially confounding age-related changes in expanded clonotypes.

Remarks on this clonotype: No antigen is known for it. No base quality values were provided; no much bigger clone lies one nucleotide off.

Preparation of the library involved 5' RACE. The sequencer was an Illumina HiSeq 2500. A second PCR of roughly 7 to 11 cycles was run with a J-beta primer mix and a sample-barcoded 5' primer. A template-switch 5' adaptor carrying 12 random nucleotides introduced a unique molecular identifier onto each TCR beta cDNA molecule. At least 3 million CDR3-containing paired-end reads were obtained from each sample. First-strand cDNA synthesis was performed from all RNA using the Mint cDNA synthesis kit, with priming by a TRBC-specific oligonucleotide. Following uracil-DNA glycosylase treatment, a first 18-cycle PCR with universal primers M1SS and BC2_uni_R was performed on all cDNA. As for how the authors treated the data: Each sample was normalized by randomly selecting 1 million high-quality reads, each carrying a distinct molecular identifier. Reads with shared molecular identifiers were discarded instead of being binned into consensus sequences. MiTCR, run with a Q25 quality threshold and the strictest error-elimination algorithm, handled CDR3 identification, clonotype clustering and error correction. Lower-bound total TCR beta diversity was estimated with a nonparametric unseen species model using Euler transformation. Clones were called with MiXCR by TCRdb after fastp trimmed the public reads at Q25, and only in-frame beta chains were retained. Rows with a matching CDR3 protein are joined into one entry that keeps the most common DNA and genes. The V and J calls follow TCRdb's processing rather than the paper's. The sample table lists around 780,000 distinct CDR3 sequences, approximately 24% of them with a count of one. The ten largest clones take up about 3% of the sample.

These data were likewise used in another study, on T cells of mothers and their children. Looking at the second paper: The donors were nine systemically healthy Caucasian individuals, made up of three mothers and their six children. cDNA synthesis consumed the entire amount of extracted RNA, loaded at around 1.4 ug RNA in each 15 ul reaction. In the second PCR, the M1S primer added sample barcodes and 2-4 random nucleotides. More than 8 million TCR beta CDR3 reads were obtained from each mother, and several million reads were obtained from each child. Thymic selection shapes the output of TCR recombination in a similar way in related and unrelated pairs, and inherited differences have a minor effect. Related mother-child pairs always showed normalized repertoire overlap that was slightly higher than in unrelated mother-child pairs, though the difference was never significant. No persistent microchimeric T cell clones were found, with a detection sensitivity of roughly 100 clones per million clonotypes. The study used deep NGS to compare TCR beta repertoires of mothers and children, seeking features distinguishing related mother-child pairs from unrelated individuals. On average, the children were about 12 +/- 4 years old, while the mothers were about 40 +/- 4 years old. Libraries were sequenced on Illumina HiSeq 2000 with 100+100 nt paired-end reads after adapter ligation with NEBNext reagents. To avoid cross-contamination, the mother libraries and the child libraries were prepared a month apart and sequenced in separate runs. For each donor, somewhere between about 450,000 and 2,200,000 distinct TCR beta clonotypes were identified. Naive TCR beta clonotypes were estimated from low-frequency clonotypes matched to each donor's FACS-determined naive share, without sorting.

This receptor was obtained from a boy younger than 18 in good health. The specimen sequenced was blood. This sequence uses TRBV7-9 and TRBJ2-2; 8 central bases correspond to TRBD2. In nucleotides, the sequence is TGTGCCAGCAGCCCCGGGGGGGCCGACGGGGAGCTGTTTTTT. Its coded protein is CASSPGGADGELFF.